The 32 T cell receptor beta chains below all came from one sample that was sequenced in a study. One entry per CDR3 protein results from TCRdb running MiXCR on the RT-PCR reads. The sample includes about 680,000 distinct CDR3 sequences, 12% to 15% of them seen just once. Specimen: memory CD4+ T cells from blood. These receptors were obtained from a female donor in good health, serving as a healthy control.

The rearrangement joins TRBV18 to TRBJ2-1; a possible D gene is TRBD1 (6 bases). The CDR3 spans 16 residues. CDR1 is KGHSH and CDR2 is LQKENI in the germline V gene. V lost 6 bases and J 8 bases, leaving 23 bases between the germline ends. The CDR3 reads CASSPSGTGILYEQFF. CDR3 nucleotide sequence: TGTGCCAGCTCGCCCTCAGGAACAGGGATTCTCTATGAGCAGTTCTTC. Filled out from reference TRBV18 and TRBJ2-1, the complete variable domain reads NAGVMQNPRHLVRRRGQEARLRCSPMKGHSHVYWYRQLPEEGLKFMVYLQKENIIDESGMPKERFSAEFPKEGPSILRIQQVVRGDSAAYFCASSPSGTGILYEQFFGPGTRLTVL.

This clonotype was found many times. The rearrangement uses TRBV20-1 and TRBJ2-7, with D possibly matching TRBD2 (6 bases). In germline, CDR1 is DFQATT, CDR2 SNEGSKA (reference sequence). This CDR3 has 14 amino acids. Trimming removed 5 bases from V and 6 bases from J, with 20 bases in between. DNA of the CDR3: TGCAGTGCTCACTCCGGCGGGATAGGCATCGAGCAGTACTTC. Protein sequence: CSAHSGGIGIEQYF.

This clonotype has only a few counts. The genes are TRBV7-7 and TRBJ2-5; D remains unclear. Between the trimmed V and J ends, which lost 1 base and 3 bases, there was a span of 9 bases. The CDR3 sequence is 14 residues long. The germline V gene encodes CDR1 SSHAT and CDR2 FNYEAQ (reference sequence). The DNA of the CDR3 is TGTGCCAGCAGCTTAGTAGGGCAAAAAGAGACCCAGTACTTC. Translation gives CASSLVGQKETQYF.

The chain combines TRBV3-1 with TRBJ2-3, with D perhaps matching TRBD2 (5 bases). The CDR3 extends over 15 amino acids. CDR1 and CDR2 from the germline V gene are LGHDT and YNNKEL (reference sequence). V gave up 3 bases and J gave up 0 bases, with 10 bases separating them. The CDR3 nucleotides read TGTGCCAGCAGCCAGTTTGGCGGGAGCACAGATACGCAGTATTTT. Protein sequence: CASSQFGGSTDTQYF.

This CDR3 is CSVLGEEANYGYTF. CDR3 in DNA: TGCAGCGTTTTAGGCGAGGAAGCTAACTATGGCTACACCTTC. The genes are TRBV29-1 and TRBJ1-2; D is undetermined. This CDR3 region has 14 residues. V was cut by 5 bases and J by 0 bases, with 13 bases left in between. From germline, CDR1 is SQVTM and CDR2 ANQGSEA.

This clonotype was observed a few times. V gene TRBV5-1 combines with J gene TRBJ2-3; 10 bases match TRBD2. Germline trimming cut 4 bases from V and 2 bases from J; bases unmatched to any gene: 7. The germline V gene encodes CDR1 SGHRS and CDR2 YFSETQ. The CDR3 extends over 16 amino acids. The DNA of the CDR3 is TGCGCCAGCAGCATCTTAGCGGGAGGCGCCACAGATACGCAGTATTTT. This encodes CASSILAGGATDTQYF.

This clonotype was recorded many times. The genes are TRBV12-3 or TRBV12-4 and TRBJ1-2; 7 positions match TRBD1. CDR3 length equals 17 residues. After removal of 6 bases from V and 0 bases from J, the junction contained 13 bases not matched to a gene. CDR3 protein: CASRYRQGSSTNYGYTF. In DNA form, the CDR3 reads TGTGCCAGCAGATACAGACAGGGCTCCTCCACTAACTATGGCTACACCTTC.

The rearrangement uses TRBV9 and TRBJ2-1, with D possibly matching TRBD2 (5 bases). Deletions cut 1 base from V and 3 bases from J, with 14 bases between. Germline-derived CDR1 and CDR2 are SGDLS and YYNGEE. This CDR3 is 16 amino acids long. The CDR3 DNA reads TGTGCCAGCAGCGTAAAAGGAGCCGAGGGCTACAATGAGCAGTTCTTC. This sequence encodes CASSVKGAEGYNEQFF. Variable domain in full (rest from reference TRBV9 and TRBJ2-1): DSGVTQTPKHLITATGQRVTLRCSPRSGDLSVYWYQQSLDQGLQFLIQYYNGEERAKGNILERFSAQQFPDLHSELNLSSLELGDSALYFCASSVKGAEGYNEQFFGPGTRLTVL.

This clonotype was counted a few times. V is TRBV20-1 and J is TRBJ1-5; TRBD1 matches 8 bases. CDR1 DFQATT and CDR2 SNEGSKA come from the germline V gene (reference sequence). Germline trimming cut 6 bases from V and 2 bases from J; bases unmatched to any gene: 9. The CDR3 has 15 amino acids. CDR3: CSAGGRGRGNQPQHF. The CDR3, as DNA: TGCAGTGCAGGAGGCAGGGGGCGAGGCAATCAGCCCCAGCATTTT.

This clonotype was seen ten or more times. The chain joins TRBV12-3 or TRBV12-4 to TRBJ1-4; a possible D gene is TRBD1 (6 bases). V was clipped by 4 bases and J by 8 bases, with 14 bases between them. CDR3 length: 14 residues. The CDR3 coding sequence is TGTGCCAGCAGTTCACAGGGATTTTGGGAAAAACTGTTTTTT. It specifies CASSSQGFWEKLFF.

V and J are TRBV7-3 and TRBJ2-1; tentatively, D is TRBD2 (6 bases). CDR3 length: 16 residues. Germline loops: CDR1 SGHTA, CDR2 FQGTGA. Deletions cut 5 bases from V and 1 base from J, with 15 bases between. The CDR3 sequence is CASSPSGGWSYNEQFF. The CDR3, as DNA: TGTGCCAGCAGCCCGAGTGGGGGGTGGTCCTACAATGAGCAGTTCTTC.

V is TRBV6-2 or TRBV6-3 and J is TRBJ2-1; D call uncertain. V lost 4 bases and J lost 4, with 11 bases in between. Per germline, CDR1 MNHEY and CDR2 SVGEGT. This CDR3 contains 14 residues. Written as DNA, the CDR3 is TGTGCCAGCAGTTTTCTGGACCGGTACAATGAGCAGTTCTTC. Translation: CASSFLDRYNEQFF.

The chain carries TRBV5-1 and TRBJ2-5; D could derive from TRBD1 or TRBD2 (7 bases each). Trimming cost V 0 bases and J 4 bases, with 19 bases left between them. CDR1 SGHRS and CDR2 YFSETQ come from the germline V gene. This CDR3 region has 17 residues. The CDR3 nucleotides read TGCGCCAGCAGCTTGGGACAGGGAGGGCCGGCGGGAGAGACCCAGTACTTC. Translating gives CASSLGQGGPAGETQYF.

This clonotype was detected many times. V is TRBV6-5 and J is TRBJ2-7; 10 bases line up with TRBD2. This CDR3 comprises 14 residues. The V segment lost 4 bases and the J segment 3 bases; nucleotides outside the gene matches: 3. CDR1 and CDR2 from the germline V gene are MNHEY and SVGAGI. CDR3 region: CASSSGLAYYEQYF. CDR3 bases: TGTGCCAGCAGTTCGGGACTAGCGTACTACGAGCAGTACTTC.

The CDR3 DNA reads as TGCAGTGCGGGAGGGACATACACCTACGAGCAGTACTTC. This sequence encodes CSAGGTYTYEQYF. The chain carries TRBV20-1 and TRBJ2-7; tentatively, D is TRBD2 (7 bases). Trimming removed 6 bases from V and 2 bases from J, with 14 bases in between. Germline V gene data show CDR1 as DFQATT and CDR2 as SNEGSKA (reference sequence). The CDR3 is 13 amino acids.

This clonotype was seen many times. The junction differs from germline at one of its ends, possibly a read error. The rearrangement uses TRBV5-1 and TRBJ1-1; D is possibly TRBD1 (5 bases). This CDR3 is 13 amino acids long. Germline V lookup: CDR1 SGHRS, CDR2 YFSETQ. The CDR3 loop reads CASSPGPNTEAFF. CDR3 in DNA: TGTGCCAGCAGCCCGGGGCCTAACACTGAAGCTTTCTTT.

The chain has TRBV7-2 and TRBJ2-1; D ambiguous. This CDR3 is built from 13 residues. CDR1 and CDR2 (germline): SGHTA, FQGNSA. Trimming took off 5 bases at V and 11 bases at J, with 16 bases between the two ends. The CDR3 loop reads CASSPGSSFQQFF. CDR3 nucleotides: TGTGCCAGCAGCCCTGGTAGTTCTTTTCAGCAGTTCTTC.

This clonotype was seen ten or more times. This chain joins TRBV20-1 and TRBJ2-1, with unresolved D. Trimming took 5 bases from V and 6 from J, leaving 11 bases between them. The V gene's germline CDR1 is DFQATT and CDR2 SNEGSKA (reference sequence). This CDR3 has 12 amino acids. The CDR3 here is CSAFDGLNEQFF. For the CDR3, the DNA is TGCAGTGCTTTTGACGGCCTCAATGAGCAGTTCTTC.

This clonotype was counted ten times or more. The J gene is TRBJ2-7, the V gene TRBV12-3 or TRBV12-4; D perhaps matches TRBD1 (5 bases). This CDR3 has 13 residues. With 5 bases removed from V and 7 bases from J, the gap between germline ends came to 15 bases. The CDR3 region is CASSDQGLREQYF. The DNA of the CDR3 is TGTGCCAGCAGTGATCAGGGTTTGAGGGAGCAGTACTTC.

There are many counts of this clonotype. The rearrangement uses TRBV28 and TRBJ2-5, with 7 bases matching TRBD1. CDR3 size: 15 residues. Germline V gene sequence: CDR1 MDHEN, CDR2 SYDVKM. V shed 7 bases, J shed 2 bases, and the junction held 10 bases outside the gene matches. The CDR3 sequence: CASKGAQGEQETQYF. The DNA for the CDR3 is TGTGCCAGCAAGGGGGCCCAGGGGGAACAAGAGACCCAGTACTTC.

This clonotype showed up many times. The CDR3 protein is CASSPMGGGSTDTQYF. The CDR3 DNA reads as TGCGCCAGCAGCCCGATGGGGGGAGGGAGCACAGATACGCAGTATTTT. The chain joins TRBV4-3 to TRBJ2-3; 7 bases line up with TRBD2. The germline CDR1 and CDR2 sequences are LGHNA and YSLEER. The CDR3 runs to 16 residues. With V trimmed by 4 bases and J by 0 bases, 7 bases remained unmatched.

This clonotype was seen a few times. This rearrangement joins TRBV7-3 to TRBJ2-2; maybe TRBD1 (6 bases). Germline lookup yields CDR1 SGHTA and CDR2 FQGTGA. The CDR3 is 15 amino acids. V dropped 5 bases and J dropped 1 base, with 11 bases sitting between them. This CDR3 reads CASSPGTWNTGELFF. In DNA, the CDR3 is TGTGCCAGCAGCCCCGGGACATGGAACACCGGGGAGCTGTTTTTT. Using reference TRBV7-3 and TRBJ2-2 for the parts outside the CDR3, the full variable domain is GAGVSQTPSNKVTEKGKYVELRCDPISGHTALYWYRQSLGQGPEFLIYFQGTGAADDSGLPNDRFFAVRPEGSVSTLKIQRTERGDSAVYLCASSPGTWNTGELFFGEGSRLTVL.

V and J are TRBV4-3 and TRBJ2-2; 10 bases line up with TRBD2. V gave up 2 bases and J gave up 6 bases; unmatched junction bases: 6. The CDR3 contains 16 residues. Germline lookup yields CDR1 LGHNA and CDR2 YSLEER. CDR3 DNA sequence: TGCGCCAGCAGCCAACTAGCGGGAGAGTTCTCCGGGGAGCTGTTTTTT. It yields the protein CASSQLAGEFSGELFF.

This clonotype was found many times. The rearrangement links TRBV4-2 to TRBJ2-4, with 7 bases aligning to TRBD1. Germline loops: CDR1 LGHNA, CDR2 YNFKEQ. Trimming cost V 1 base and J 5 bases; bases outside gene matches: 5. CDR3 size: 15 residues. DNA for the CDR3: TGTGCCAGCAGCCAAGTCACAGGGACAGAAAACATTCAGTACTTC. This codes for CASSQVTGTENIQYF.

Worth noting for this clonotype: No conserved phenylalanine or tryptophan is present at the end of the CDR3, so a read error is the likely explanation. V and J are TRBV5-1 and TRBJ1-1; D gene uncertain. CDR3 size: 14 residues. Germline V CDR1 and CDR2: SGHRS, YFSETQ. V dropped 4 bases and J dropped 1 base, with 11 bases sitting between them. CDR3 nucleotide sequence: TGCGCCAGCAGCAAGACATCGACGAACACTGAAGCTTTCCTT. Translating gives CASSKTSTNTEAFL.

The chain couples TRBV29-1 to TRBJ1-1; D unresolved. The CDR3 length is 15 residues. V shed 1 base and J shed 5 bases, with 17 bases lying between them. CDR1 is SQVTM and CDR2 is ANQGSEA in the germline V gene. CDR3 nucleotides: TGCAGCGTTGAAGGAGCGGGGTTTTGGCCGACTGAAGCTTTCTTT. This gives the protein CSVEGAGFWPTEAFF.

The chain is built from TRBV28 and TRBJ1-2; TRBD1 matches 7 bases. J was trimmed by 4 bases and V by 6 bases; bases with no gene match: 8. This CDR3 region has 14 residues. CDR1 is MDHEN and CDR2 is SYDVKM in the germline V gene. CDR3 sequence (DNA): TGTGCCAGCAGCCCCGTAAGACAGGGCTATGGCTACACCTTC. It translates to CASSPVRQGYGYTF.

The gene calls are TRBV20-1 and TRBJ2-7, with 9 bases matching TRBD1. The CDR3 runs to 15 residues. V shed 5 bases and J 0 bases; nucleotides not matched to a gene: 8. Germline V lookup: CDR1 DFQATT, CDR2 SNEGSKA (reference sequence). The CDR3 DNA sequence: TGCAGTGCTGGCCGACAGGGGGATTTCTCCTACGAGCAGTACTTC. It encodes CSAGRQGDFSYEQYF.

The V and J genes are TRBV15 and TRBJ2-7; D is tentatively TRBD1 or TRBD2 (5 bases each). From germline, CDR1 is LNHNV and CDR2 YYDKDF (reference sequence). The CDR3 is 13 amino acids. V was cut by 4 bases and J by 4 bases, with 11 bases left in between. CDR3: CATSKDTGYEQYF. CDR3 coding DNA: TGTGCCACCAGCAAGGACACGGGGTACGAGCAGTACTTC. Filled out from reference TRBV15 and TRBJ2-7, the complete variable domain reads DAMVIQNPRYQVTQFGKPVTLSCSQTLNHNVMYWYQQKSSQAPKLLFHYYDKDFNNEADTPDNFQSRRPNTSFCFLDIRSPGLGDTAMYLCATSKDTGYEQYFGPGTRLTVT.

This clonotype was recorded at least ten times. This rearrangement joins TRBV6-6 to TRBJ2-2; a weak D match, TRBD1 (6 bases). The V end lost 5 bases, the J end lost 6 bases, and 22 bases lay between the germline ends. Germline V gives CDR1 MNHNY, CDR2 SVGAGI (reference sequence). The CDR3 consists of 17 residues. The CDR3 reads CASSKRPGTKEAGELFF. The CDR3 nucleotides read TGTGCCAGCAGTAAACGACCCGGGACAAAGGAGGCCGGGGAGCTGTTTTTT.

This clonotype was detected ten times or more. The chain uses TRBV20-1 and TRBJ1-2; perhaps TRBD1 as D (6 bases). This CDR3 is 13 amino acids long. CDR1 is DFQATT, CDR2 SNEGSKA, per germline (reference sequence). Trimming shortened V by 0 bases and J by 6 bases, and 11 bases separated the two germline ends. The CDR3: CSARDVGAHGYTF. CDR3 nucleotide sequence: TGCAGTGCTAGAGATGTGGGGGCGCATGGCTACACCTTC.

At least ten counts were recorded for this clonotype. The chain employs TRBV18 and TRBJ2-4; D is unclear. With 6 bases removed from V and 10 bases from J, the gap between germline ends came to 13 bases. Germline-derived CDR1 and CDR2 are KGHSH and LQKENI. This CDR3 has 12 residues. The DNA for the CDR3 is TGTGCCAGCTCCGACATAAAAGGGATTCAGTACTTC. The encoded protein is CASSDIKGIQYF.